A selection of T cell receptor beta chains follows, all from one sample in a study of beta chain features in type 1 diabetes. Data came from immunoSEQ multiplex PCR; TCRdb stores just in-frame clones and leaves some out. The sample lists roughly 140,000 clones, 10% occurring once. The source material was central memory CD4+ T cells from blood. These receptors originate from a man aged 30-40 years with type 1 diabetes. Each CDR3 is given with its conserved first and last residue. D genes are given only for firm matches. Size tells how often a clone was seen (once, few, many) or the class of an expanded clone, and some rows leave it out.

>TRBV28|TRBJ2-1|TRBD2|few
CASSPTSGRAFRNEQFF
TGTGCCAGCAGTCCCACTAGCGGGAGGGCGTTTAGGAATGAGCAGTTCTTC
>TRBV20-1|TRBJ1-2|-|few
CSAKQYGYTF
TGCAGTGCTAAACAATATGGCTACACCTTC
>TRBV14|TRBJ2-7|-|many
CASGRFGLSYEQYF
TGTGCCAGCGGTCGTTTTGGACTATCCTACGAGCAGTACTTC
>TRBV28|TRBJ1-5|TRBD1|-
CASSSFGGGAGQPQHF
TGTGCCAGCAGTTCCTTTGGAGGGGGCGCGGGTCAGCCCCAGCATTTT
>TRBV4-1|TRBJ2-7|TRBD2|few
CASSEIAGSLYEQYF
TGCGCCAGCAGCGAAATAGCGGGGTCCCTCTACGAGCAGTACTTC
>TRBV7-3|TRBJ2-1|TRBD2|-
CASSPTSDPRNEQFF
TGTGCCAGCAGCCCAACTAGCGACCCGAGGAATGAGCAGTTCTTC
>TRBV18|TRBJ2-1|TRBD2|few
CASSPGSGATMNEQFF
TGTGCCAGCTCACCCGGTAGCGGGGCGACTATGAATGAGCAGTTCTTC
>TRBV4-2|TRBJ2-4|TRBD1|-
CASSQGQGGNIQYF
TGTGCCAGCAGCCAAGGACAGGGGGGAAACATTCAGTACTTC
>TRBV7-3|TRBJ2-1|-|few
CASSRPTDNEQFF
TGTGCCAGCAGTCGCCCGACAGACAATGAGCAGTTCTTC
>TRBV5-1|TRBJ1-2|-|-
CASSHTGNDGYTF
TGCGCCAGCAGCCATACAGGGAACGATGGCTACACCTTC
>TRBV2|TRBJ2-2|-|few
CASSGPWEAGELFF
TGTGCCAGCAGTGGACCTTGGGAGGCCGGGGAGCTGTTTTTT
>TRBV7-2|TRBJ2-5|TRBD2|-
CASSRGLAGGPNQETQYF
TGTGCCAGCAGCCGGGGACTAGCGGGAGGCCCCAATCAAGAGACCCAGTACTTC
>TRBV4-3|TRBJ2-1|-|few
CASSSGDNEQFF
TGCGCCAGCAGCTCAGGGGACAATGAGCAGTTCTTC
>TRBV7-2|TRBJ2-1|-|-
CASSLAGLPPLEQFF
TGTGCCAGCAGCTTAGCGGGACTCCCTCCCTTGGAGCAGTTCTTC
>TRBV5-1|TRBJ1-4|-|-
CASSLETAEKLFF
TGCGCCAGCAGCTTGGAGACAGCTGAAAAACTGTTTTTT
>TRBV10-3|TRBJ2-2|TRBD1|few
CAISSGQGRNGELFF
TGTGCCATCAGCTCGGGACAGGGCAGGAACGGGGAGCTGTTTTTT
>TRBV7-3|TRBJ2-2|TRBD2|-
CASSLRSLAGALNTGELFF
TGTGCCAGCAGCTTAAGGTCCCTAGCGGGGGCCTTGAACACCGGGGAGCTGTTTTTT
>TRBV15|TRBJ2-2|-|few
CATSREGSVGELFF
TGTGCCACCAGCAGAGAAGGGAGTGTCGGGGAGCTGTTTTTT
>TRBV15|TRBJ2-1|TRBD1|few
CATRRGTGWEQFF
TGTGCCACCAGAAGGGGGACAGGTTGGGAGCAGTTCTTC
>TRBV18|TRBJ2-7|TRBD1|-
CASSPNTGTGGGEQYF
TGTGCCAGCTCACCAAATACCGGGACAGGGGGGGGCGAGCAGTACTTC
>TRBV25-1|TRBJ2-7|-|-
CASSDLTSSYEQYF
TGTGCCAGCAGTGACCTAACTTCCTCCTACGAGCAGTACTTC
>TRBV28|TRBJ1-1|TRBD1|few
CASLLGQRNTEAFF
TGTGCCAGCCTACTGGGACAGAGGAACACTGAAGCTTTCTTT
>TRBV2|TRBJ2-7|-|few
CASNALETSYEQYF
TGTGCCAGCAACGCTCTAGAAACCTCCTACGAGCAGTACTTC
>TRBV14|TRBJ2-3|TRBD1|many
CASSPQTGDTQYF
TGTGCCAGCAGCCCACAAACAGGGGACACGCAGTATTTT
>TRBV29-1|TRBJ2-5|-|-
CSVDYGLRETQYF
TGCAGCGTTGACTATGGTTTACGGGAGACCCAGTACTTC
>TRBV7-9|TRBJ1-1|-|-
CASSLSLNTEAFF
TGTGCCAGCAGCTTGTCTCTGAACACTGAAGCTTTCTTT
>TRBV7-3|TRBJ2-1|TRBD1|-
CASSSPGQGAGEQFF
TGTGCCAGCAGCTCCCCCGGGCAGGGGGCTGGTGAGCAGTTCTTC
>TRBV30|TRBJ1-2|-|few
CAWSVIQARYGYTF
TGTGCCTGGAGTGTAATACAGGCGCGCTATGGCTACACCTTC
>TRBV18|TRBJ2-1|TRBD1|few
CASSPRQGIYNEQFF
TGTGCCAGCTCACCGCGACAGGGCATCTACAATGAGCAGTTCTTC
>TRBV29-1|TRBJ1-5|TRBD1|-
CSASQGAGQPQHF
TGCAGCGCTTCACAGGGGGCAGGGCAGCCCCAGCATTTT
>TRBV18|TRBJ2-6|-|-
CASSPSSGVPSSGANVLTF
TGTGCCAGCTCACCATCGTCAGGGGTCCCCTCCTCTGGGGCCAACGTCCTGACTTTC
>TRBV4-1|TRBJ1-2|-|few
CASSPQQGNYGYTF
TGCGCCAGCAGCCCTCAACAGGGAAACTATGGCTACACCTTC
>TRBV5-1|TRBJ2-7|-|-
CASSLSGERYEQYF
TGCGCCAGCAGCTTGAGCGGAGAAAGATACGAGCAGTACTTC
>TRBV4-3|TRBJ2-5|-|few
CASSQDRWTLPSETQYF
TGCGCCAGCAGCCAAGATCGATGGACACTTCCCTCGGAGACCCAGTACTTC
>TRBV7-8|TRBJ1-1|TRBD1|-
CASTPTGGTEAFF
TGTGCCAGCACCCCTACAGGGGGCACTGAAGCTTTCTTT
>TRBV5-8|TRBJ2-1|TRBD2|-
CASSPGLDEQFF
TGTGCCAGCAGCCCGGGACTAGATGAGCAGTTCTTC
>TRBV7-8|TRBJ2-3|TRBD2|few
CASSPALAGGGGLTDTQYF
TGTGCCAGCTCCCCCGCACTAGCGGGAGGAGGAGGCCTCACAGATACGCAGTATTTT
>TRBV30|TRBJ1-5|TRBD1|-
CAWRGQGLNQPQHF
TGTGCCTGGCGAGGACAGGGACTCAATCAGCCCCAGCATTTT
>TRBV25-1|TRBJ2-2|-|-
CASRPPGANTGELFF
TGTGCCAGCAGGCCGCCGGGGGCGAACACCGGGGAGCTGTTTTTT
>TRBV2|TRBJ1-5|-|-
CASSEPSSNQPQHF
TGTGCCAGCAGTGAACCGAGTAGCAATCAGCCCCAGCATTTT
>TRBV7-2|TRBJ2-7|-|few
CASSLETYEQYF
TGTGCCAGCAGCTTGGAGACTTACGAGCAGTACTTC
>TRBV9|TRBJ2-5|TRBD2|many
CASSSGQETQYF
TGTGCCAGCTCTAGCGGCCAAGAGACCCAGTACTTC
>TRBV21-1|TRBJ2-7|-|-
CASSKSEGRAYEQYF
TGTGCCAGCAGCAAAAGTGAGGGGAGGGCCTACGAGCAGTACTTC
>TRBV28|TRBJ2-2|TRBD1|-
CASSHRGNTGELFF
TGTGCCAGCAGTCACAGGGGGAACACCGGGGAGCTGTTTTTT
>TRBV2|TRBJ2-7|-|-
CASFATGSGEQYF
TGTGCCAGCTTCGCCACCGGGTCCGGCGAGCAGTACTTC
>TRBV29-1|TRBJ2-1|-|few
CSVSPLASYNEQFF
TGCAGCGTCTCTCCGCTAGCGAGCTACAATGAGCAGTTCTTC
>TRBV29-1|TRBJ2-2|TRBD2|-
CSATGTSGYTGELFF
TGCAGCGCCACCGGGACTAGCGGCTACACCGGGGAGCTGTTTTTT
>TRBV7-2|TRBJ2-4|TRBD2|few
CASSLGLRNIQYF
TGTGCCAGCAGCTTGGGACTAAGGAACATTCAGTACTTC
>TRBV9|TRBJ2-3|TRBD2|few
CASSPRSGSGTDTQYF
TGTGCCAGCAGCCCCCGAAGCGGGAGTGGCACAGATACGCAGTATTTT
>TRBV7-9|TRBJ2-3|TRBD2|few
CASSRESTSNTQYF
TGTGCCAGCAGCCGGGAGTCGACTAGCAATACGCAGTATTTT
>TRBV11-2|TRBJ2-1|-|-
CASSLGSVRTYNEQFF
TGTGCCAGCAGCTTAGGATCTGTCAGGACCTACAATGAGCAGTTCTTC
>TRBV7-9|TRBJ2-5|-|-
CASSLGRGGVGETQYF
TGTGCCAGCAGCTTAGGCAGAGGAGGGGTGGGAGAGACCCAGTACTTC
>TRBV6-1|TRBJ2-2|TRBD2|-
CASSPGLATVGELFF
TGTGCCAGCAGTCCGGGACTAGCGACTGTCGGGGAGCTGTTTTTT
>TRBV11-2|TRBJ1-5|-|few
CASSNAGINQPQHF
TGTGCCAGCAGCAACGCAGGGATCAATCAGCCCCAGCATTTT
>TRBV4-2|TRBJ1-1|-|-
CASSQPEMNTEAFF
TGTGCCAGCAGCCAGCCCGAGATGAACACTGAAGCTTTCTTT